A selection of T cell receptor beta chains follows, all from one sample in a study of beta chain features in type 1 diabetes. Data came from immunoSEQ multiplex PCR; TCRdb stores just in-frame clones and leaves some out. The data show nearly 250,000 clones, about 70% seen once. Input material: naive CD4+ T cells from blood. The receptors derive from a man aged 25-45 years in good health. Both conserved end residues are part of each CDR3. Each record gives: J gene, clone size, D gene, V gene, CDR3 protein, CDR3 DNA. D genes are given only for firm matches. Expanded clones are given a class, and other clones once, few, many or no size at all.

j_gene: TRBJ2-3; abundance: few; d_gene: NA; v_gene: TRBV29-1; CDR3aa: CSVQEPDTQYF; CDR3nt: TGCAGCGTTCAAGAACCAGATACGCAGTATTTT
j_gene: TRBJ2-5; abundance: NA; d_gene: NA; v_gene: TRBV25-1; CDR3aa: CASSTVQETQYF; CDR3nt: TGTGCCAGCAGTACGGTGCAAGAGACCCAGTACTTC
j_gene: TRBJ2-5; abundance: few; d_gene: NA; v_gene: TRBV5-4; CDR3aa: CASSLVSGIGETQYF; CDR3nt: TGTGCCAGCAGCTTGGTCTCGGGAATTGGAGAGACCCAGTACTTC
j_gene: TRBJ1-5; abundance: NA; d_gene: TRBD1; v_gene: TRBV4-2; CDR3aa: CASSQEGGGRQPQHF; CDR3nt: TGTGCCAGCAGCCAAGAAGGAGGGGGCCGGCAGCCCCAGCATTTT
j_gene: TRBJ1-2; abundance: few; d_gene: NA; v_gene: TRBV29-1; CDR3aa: CSVLQFTLGYTF; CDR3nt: TGCAGCGTTCTCCAGTTCACCCTCGGCTACACCTTC
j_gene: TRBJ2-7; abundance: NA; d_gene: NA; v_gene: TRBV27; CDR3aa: CASSLGAGHSYEQYF; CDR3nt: TGTGCCAGCAGCCTCGGGGCGGGCCACTCCTACGAGCAGTACTTC
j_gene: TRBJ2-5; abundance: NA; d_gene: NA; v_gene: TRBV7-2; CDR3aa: CASSLTGRDQETQYF; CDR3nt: TGTGCCAGCAGCCTCACCGGGCGGGACCAAGAGACCCAGTACTTC
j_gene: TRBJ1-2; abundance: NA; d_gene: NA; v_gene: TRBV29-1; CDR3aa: CSVEKRETGYGYTF; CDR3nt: TGCAGCGTTGAAAAAAGAGAGACCGGCTATGGCTACACCTTC
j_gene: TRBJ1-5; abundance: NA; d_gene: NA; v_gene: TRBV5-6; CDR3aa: CASSSRQQLYSNQPQHF; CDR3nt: TGTGCCAGCTCCTCGAGACAGCAGCTTTATAGCAATCAGCCCCAGCATTTT
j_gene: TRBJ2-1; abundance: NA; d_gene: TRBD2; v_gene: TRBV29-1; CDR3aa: CSVGKLAGGSYNEQFF; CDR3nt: TGCAGCGTTGGGAAGTTAGCGGGAGGATCTTACAATGAGCAGTTCTTC
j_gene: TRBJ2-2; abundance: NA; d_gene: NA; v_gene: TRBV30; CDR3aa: CAWNSQNTGELFF; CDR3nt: TGTGCCTGGAATTCACAAAACACCGGGGAGCTGTTTTTT
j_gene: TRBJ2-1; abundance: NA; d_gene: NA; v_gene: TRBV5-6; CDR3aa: CASSLAGYEQFF; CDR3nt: TGTGCCAGCAGCTTGGCCGGGTATGAGCAGTTCTTC
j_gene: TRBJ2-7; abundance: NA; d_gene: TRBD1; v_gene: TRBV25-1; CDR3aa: CASSDPGQVSYEQYF; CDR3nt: TGTGCCAGCAGCGATCCGGGACAGGTCTCCTACGAGCAGTACTTC
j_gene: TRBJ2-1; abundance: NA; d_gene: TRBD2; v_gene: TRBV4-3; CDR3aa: CASSQDSYHVAGSSYNEQFF; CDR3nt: TGCGCCAGCAGCCAAGACTCATACCACGTAGCGGGGTCTTCCTACAATGAGCAGTTCTTC
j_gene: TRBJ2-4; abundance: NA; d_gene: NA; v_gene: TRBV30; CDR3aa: CAWTGLTKNIQYF; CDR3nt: TGTGCCTGGACGGGCCTGACCAAAAACATTCAGTACTTC
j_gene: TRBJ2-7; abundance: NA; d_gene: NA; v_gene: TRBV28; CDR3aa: CASSPSPLGSSYEQYF; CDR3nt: TGTGCCAGCAGCCCATCCCCTCTCGGGAGCTCCTACGAGCAGTACTTC
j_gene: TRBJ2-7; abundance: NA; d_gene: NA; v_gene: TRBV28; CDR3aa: CASNLLNEQYF; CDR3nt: TGTGCCAGCAATCTTTTAAACGAGCAGTACTTC
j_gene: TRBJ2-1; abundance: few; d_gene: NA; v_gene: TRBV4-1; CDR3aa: CASSPGRALQIYNEQFF; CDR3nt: TGCGCCAGCAGCCCTGGTCGGGCCCTTCAGATCTACAATGAGCAGTTCTTC
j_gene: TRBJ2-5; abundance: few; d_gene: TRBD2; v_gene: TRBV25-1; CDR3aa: CASSEAGVGQETQYF; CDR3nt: TGTGCCAGCAGTGAAGCGGGAGTGGGACAAGAGACCCAGTACTTC
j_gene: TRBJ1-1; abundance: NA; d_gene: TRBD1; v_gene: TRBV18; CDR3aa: CASLGGLNTEAFF; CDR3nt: TGTGCCAGTCTAGGGGGCTTGAACACTGAAGCTTTCTTT
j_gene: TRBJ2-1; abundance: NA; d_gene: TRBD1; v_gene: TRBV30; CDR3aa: CAWSEGQGSYNEQFF; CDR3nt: TGTGCCTGGAGCGAGGGACAGGGGTCCTACAATGAGCAGTTCTTC
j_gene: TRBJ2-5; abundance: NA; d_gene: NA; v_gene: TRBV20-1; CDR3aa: CSARAGETQYF; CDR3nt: TGCAGTGCTAGAGCCGGGGAGACCCAGTACTTC
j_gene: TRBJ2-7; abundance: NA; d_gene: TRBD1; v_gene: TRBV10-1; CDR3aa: CASSRTGTGFDEQYF; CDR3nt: TGCGCCAGCAGCAGAACCGGGACAGGGTTTGACGAGCAGTACTTC
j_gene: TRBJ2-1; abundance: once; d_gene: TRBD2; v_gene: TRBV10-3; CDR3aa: CAISDPSGVGNEQFF; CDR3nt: TGTGCCATCAGTGACCCTAGCGGGGTGGGCAATGAGCAGTTCTTC
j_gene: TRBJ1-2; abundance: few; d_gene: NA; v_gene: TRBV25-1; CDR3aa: CASSESGAGIHYGYTF; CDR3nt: TGTGCCAGCAGTGAATCCGGCGCAGGGATTCACTATGGCTACACCTTC
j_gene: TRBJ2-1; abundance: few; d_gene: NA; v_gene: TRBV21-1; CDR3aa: CASSKEPLANEQFF; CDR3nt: TGTGCCAGCAGCAAAGAACCACTAGCTAATGAGCAGTTCTTC
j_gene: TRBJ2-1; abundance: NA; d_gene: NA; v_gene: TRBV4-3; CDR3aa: CASSQVDGFRDEQFF; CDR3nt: TGCGCCAGCAGCCAAGTGGATGGCTTTCGGGATGAGCAGTTCTTC
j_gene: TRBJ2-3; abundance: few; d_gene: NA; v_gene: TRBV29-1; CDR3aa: CSAPGHRNTQYF; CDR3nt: TGCAGCGCCCCCGGACACCGAAATACGCAGTATTTT
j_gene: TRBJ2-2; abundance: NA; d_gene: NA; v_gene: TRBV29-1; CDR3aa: CSVDRGMVPGELFF; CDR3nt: TGCAGCGTTGACCGCGGGATGGTCCCCGGGGAGCTGTTTTTT
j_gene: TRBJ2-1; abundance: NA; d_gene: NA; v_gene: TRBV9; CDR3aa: CASSSRTDGEKQFF; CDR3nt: TGTGCCAGCAGCTCCCGAACTGATGGGGAAAAGCAGTTCTTC
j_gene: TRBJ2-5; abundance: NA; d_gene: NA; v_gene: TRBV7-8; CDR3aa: CASSLAPKETQYF; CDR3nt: TGTGCCAGCAGCTTAGCACCGAAAGAGACCCAGTACTTC
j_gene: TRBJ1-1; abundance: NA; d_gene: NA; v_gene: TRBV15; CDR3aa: CATSRENRVMAEAFF; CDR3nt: TGTGCCACCAGCCGAGAGAACAGGGTTATGGCTGAAGCTTTCTTT
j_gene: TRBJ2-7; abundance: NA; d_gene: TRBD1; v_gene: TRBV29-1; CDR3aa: CSVEGDRDYEQYF; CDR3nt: TGCAGCGTTGAAGGGGACAGGGATTACGAGCAGTACTTC
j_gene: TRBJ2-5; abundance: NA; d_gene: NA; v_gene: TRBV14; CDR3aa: CASSQVSGEETQYF; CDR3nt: TGTGCCAGCAGCCAAGTCTCAGGGGAGGAGACCCAGTACTTC
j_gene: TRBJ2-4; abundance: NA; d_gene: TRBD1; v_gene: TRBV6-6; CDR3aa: CASSYSNQGARDIQYF; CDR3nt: TGTGCCAGCAGTTACTCAAACCAGGGGGCGCGGGACATTCAGTACTTC
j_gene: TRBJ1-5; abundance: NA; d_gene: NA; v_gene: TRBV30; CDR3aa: CAWSRGDQPQHF; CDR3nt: TGTGCCTGGAGTAGGGGCGATCAGCCCCAGCATTTT
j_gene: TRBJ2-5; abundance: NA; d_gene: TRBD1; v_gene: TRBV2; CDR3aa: CASVPSRGQETQYF; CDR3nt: TGTGCCAGCGTCCCGTCCAGGGGGCAGGAGACCCAGTACTTC
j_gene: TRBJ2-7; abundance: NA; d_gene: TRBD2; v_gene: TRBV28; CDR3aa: CASSLGLAGGYEQYF; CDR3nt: TGTGCCAGCAGTTTAGGACTAGCGGGAGGGTACGAGCAGTACTTC
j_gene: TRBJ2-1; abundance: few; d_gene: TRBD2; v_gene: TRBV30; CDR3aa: CARNRLAGGPYNEQFF; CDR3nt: TGTGCCCGCAATCGACTAGCGGGAGGCCCCTACAATGAGCAGTTCTTC
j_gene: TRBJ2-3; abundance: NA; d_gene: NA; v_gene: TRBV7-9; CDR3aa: CASTLMGATDTQYF; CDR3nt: TGTGCCAGCACCCTGATGGGGGCCACAGATACGCAGTATTTT
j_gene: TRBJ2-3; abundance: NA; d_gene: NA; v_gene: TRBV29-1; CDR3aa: CSVALRGKDTQYF; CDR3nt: TGCAGCGTTGCCCTTAGGGGGAAGGATACGCAGTATTTT
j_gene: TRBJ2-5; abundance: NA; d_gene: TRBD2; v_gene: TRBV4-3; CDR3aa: CASSQDLTSVHQETQYF; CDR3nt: TGCGCCAGCAGCCAAGATTTGACTAGCGTACATCAAGAGACCCAGTACTTC
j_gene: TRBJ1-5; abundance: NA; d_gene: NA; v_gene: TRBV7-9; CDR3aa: CASSWGGEPQHF; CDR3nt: TGTGCCAGCAGCTGGGGTGGGGAGCCCCAGCATTTT
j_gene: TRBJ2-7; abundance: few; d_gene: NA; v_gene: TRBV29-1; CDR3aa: CSVTRLVHGYYEQYF; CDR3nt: TGCAGCGTGACGAGGTTGGTTCATGGGTACTACGAGCAGTACTTC
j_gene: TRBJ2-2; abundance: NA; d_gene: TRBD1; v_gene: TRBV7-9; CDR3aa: CANRGTENTGELFF; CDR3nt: TGTGCCAACCGAGGGACAGAGAACACCGGGGAGCTGTTTTTT
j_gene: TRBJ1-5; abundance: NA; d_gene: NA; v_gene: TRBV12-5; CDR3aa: CASGMFPRQHF; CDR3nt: TGTGCTAGTGGTATGTTTCCGCGGCAGCATTTT
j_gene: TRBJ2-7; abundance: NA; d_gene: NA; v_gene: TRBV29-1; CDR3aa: CSVGRDTYEQYF; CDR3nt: TGCAGCGTAGGGCGGGACACCTACGAGCAGTACTTC
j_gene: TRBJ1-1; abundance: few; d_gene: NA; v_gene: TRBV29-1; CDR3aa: CSVEGTINTEAFF; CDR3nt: TGCAGCGTTGAAGGGACAATAAACACTGAAGCTTTCTTT